This TCR beta chain was sequenced in a study of technical replicates of blood from several donors (TCRdb year 2017). V is cut by 4 bases and J by 0 bases, and the space between the germline ends is 14 bases. From a lookup of the germline V gene, CDR1 and CDR2 are SGDLS and YYNGEE. The CDR3 has 15 amino acids, counting the end cysteine and phenylalanine. Only CDR3 DNA is held: 45 bases, read in frame from base 1. Library construction relied on the immunoSEQ multiplex PCR assay. Not all clones reach the TCRdb copy of this immuneACCESS table, which keeps in-frame sequences only. Checked studies attribute under half of the gap to unresolved V genes and leave the rest unexplained. The sample includes some 79,000 clones, with more than 85% observed a single time. The top ten clonotypes cover roughly 0.37% of the sample. Concerning this clone: The antigen it binds to is not known. The record has no base qualities; no much larger clone is one base away.

The receptor chain draws on TRBV9 and TRBJ2-7, with a tentative D gene TRBD2 over 6 matching bases. This receptor was identified in a human donor in good health. Some clones in this sample may be carry-over from other donors' samples. The source material was T cells isolated from PBMCs. The encoded CDR3 is CASSPLMGGSYEQYF. The base sequence is TGTGCCAGCAGCCCTCTAATGGGGGGCTCCTACGAGCAGTACTTC.